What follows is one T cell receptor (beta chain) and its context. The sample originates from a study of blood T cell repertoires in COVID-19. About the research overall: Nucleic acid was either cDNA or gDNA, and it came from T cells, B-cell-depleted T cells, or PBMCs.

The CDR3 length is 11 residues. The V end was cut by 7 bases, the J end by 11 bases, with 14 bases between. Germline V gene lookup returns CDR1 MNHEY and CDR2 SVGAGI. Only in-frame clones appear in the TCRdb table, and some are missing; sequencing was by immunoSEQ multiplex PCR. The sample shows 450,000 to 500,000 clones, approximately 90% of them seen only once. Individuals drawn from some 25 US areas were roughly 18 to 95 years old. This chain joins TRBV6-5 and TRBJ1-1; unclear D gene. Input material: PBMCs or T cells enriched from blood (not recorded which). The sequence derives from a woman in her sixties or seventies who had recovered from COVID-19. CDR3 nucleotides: TGTGCCAGCACCGCTTTCTCTCGGGCTTTCTTT. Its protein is CASTAFSRAFF.